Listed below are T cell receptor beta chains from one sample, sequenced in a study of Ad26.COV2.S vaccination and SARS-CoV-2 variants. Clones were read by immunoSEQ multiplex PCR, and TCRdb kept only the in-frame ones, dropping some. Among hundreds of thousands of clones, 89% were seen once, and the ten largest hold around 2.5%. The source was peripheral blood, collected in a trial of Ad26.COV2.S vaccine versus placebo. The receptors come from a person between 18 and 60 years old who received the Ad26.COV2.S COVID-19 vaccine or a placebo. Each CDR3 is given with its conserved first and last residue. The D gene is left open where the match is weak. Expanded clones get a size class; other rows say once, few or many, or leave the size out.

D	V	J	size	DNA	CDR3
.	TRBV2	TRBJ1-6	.	TGTGCCAGCAGTGAACAGGGGTCGGCTAATTCACCCCTCCACTTT	CASSEQGSANSPLHF
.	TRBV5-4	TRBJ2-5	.	TGTGCCAGCAGCCCGACATTAACAGTCGGCAGCAGAGGGACCCAGTACTTC	CASSPTLTVGSRGTQYF
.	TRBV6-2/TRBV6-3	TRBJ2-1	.	TGTGCCAGCAGTTACTCGACGGCCTCCAGAACTAATGAGCAGTTCTTC	CASSYSTASRTNEQFF
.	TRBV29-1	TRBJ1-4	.	TGCAGCGTTGGACAGGCTCTAGGGGGACTGTTTTTT	CSVGQALGGLFF
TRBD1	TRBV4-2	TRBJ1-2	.	TGTGCCAGCAGCCTTACACCCGGGGGACAGGCTGTCTATGGCTACACCTTC	CASSLTPGGQAVYGYTF
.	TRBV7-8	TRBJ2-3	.	TGTGCCAGCAGCTTGATTGCCGGGCTGGGTACAGATACGCAGTATTTT	CASSLIAGLGTDTQYF
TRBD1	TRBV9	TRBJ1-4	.	TGTGCCAGCAGCGTAGGAGTCAGGGGGCGAAATGAAAAACTGTTTTTT	CASSVGVRGRNEKLFF
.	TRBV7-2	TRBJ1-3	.	TGTGCCAGCAGCGCTCAGGGTACCGGAAACACCATATATTTT	CASSAQGTGNTIYF
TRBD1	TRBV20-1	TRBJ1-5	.	TGCAGTGCTAGTCCCGGGACAGATTATAGCAATCAGCCCCAGCATTTT	CSASPGTDYSNQPQHF
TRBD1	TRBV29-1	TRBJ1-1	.	TGCAGCGTTGGAGGGGGCGGGTACACTGAAGCTTTCTTT	CSVGGGGYTEAFF
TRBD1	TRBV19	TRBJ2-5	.	TGTGCCAGTAGCACCTACCCCGAGACAGGGTTGGAGACCCAGTACTTC	CASSTYPETGLETQYF
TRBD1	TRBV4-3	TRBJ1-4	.	TGCGCCAGCAGCCAATTGACAGGGTGGGGTGAAAAACTGTTTTTT	CASSQLTGWGEKLFF
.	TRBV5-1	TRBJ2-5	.	TGCGCCAGCAGCCCGGATGGGTTTTCAGGAGAGACCCAGTACTTC	CASSPDGFSGETQYF
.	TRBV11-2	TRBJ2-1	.	TGTGCCAGCAGCCCCTTGGGATCCAGGGGCGGGTATGAGCAGTTCTTC	CASSPLGSRGGYEQFF
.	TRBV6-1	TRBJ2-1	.	TGTGCCAGCAGTGAAGGGACTGGGGGATCCGGCAATGAGCAGTTCTTC	CASSEGTGGSGNEQFF
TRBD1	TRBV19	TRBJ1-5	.	TGTGCCAGTAGTATTGAGGGACAGCCCGTGCAGCCCCAGCATTTT	CASSIEGQPVQPQHF
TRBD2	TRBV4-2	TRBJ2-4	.	TGTGCCAGCAGCCAAGTTCATCTAGCGGGGGCAGCCAAAAACATTCAGTACTTC	CASSQVHLAGAAKNIQYF
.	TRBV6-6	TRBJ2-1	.	TGTGCCAGCAGCGAGGGCTACGGTTACAATGAGCAGTTCTTC	CASSEGYGYNEQFF
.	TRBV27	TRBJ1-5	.	TGTGCCAGCAGTTTAAGGTCGGCAGGGCTACATCAGCCCCAGCATTTT	CASSLRSAGLHQPQHF
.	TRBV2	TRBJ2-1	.	TGTGCCAGCAGTGGGCCGAGGGGGGAGGGCCCCCATGAGCAGTTCTTC	CASSGPRGEGPHEQFF
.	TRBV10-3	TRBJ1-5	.	TGTGCCATCAGTGAGCCCCCGGATCAGCCCCAGCATTTT	CAISEPPDQPQHF
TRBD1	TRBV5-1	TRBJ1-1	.	TGCGCCAGCCACCGCCCCGGGACAGGGGACACTGAAGCTTTCTTT	CASHRPGTGDTEAFF
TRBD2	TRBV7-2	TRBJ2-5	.	TGTGCCAGCAGCTTTGGCGCGGGGGGGGCCCAAGAGACCCAGTACTTC	CASSFGAGGAQETQYF
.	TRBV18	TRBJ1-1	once	TGTGCCAGCTCACCAGATCAAAACACTGAAGCTTTCTTT	CASSPDQNTEAFF